A selection of T cell receptor beta chains follows, all from one sample in a study of T-cell reconstitution after alpha-beta-depleted transplantation in children. TCRdb re-called the PCR reads through MiXCR, storing one row per CDR3 protein. This sample has some 300,000 distinct CDR3 sequences, with roughly a tenth found just once. The specimen comprised PBMCs, sampled before TCRalphabeta/CD19-depleted stem cell transplant. Receptor source: a boy younger than two with acute myeloid leukemia, due to receive a stem cell transplant. Each CDR3 is given with its conserved first and last residue. Each record gives: clone size, J gene, D gene, V gene, CDR3 protein, CDR3 DNA. D genes are given only for firm matches. For some rows the clone size is stated as once, few or many, or as a class when expanded; others skip it.

many	TRBJ2-2	.	TRBV5-1	CASSLRLAVDGPGELFF	TGCGCCAGCAGCTTGAGGTTGGCAGTCGATGGCCCCGGGGAGCTGTTTTTT
few	TRBJ2-4	.	TRBV2	CASSGGTENIQYF	TGTGCCAGCAGTGGCGGGACAGAAAACATTCAGTACTTC
few	TRBJ2-1	.	TRBV11-2	CASSLLPGDSHAYNEQFF	TGTGCCAGCAGCCTACTTCCCGGGGACTCTCATGCGTACAATGAGCAGTTCTTC
.	TRBJ2-7	.	TRBV23-1	CASSRLVYEQYF	TGCGCCAGCAGCCGACTGGTCTACGAGCAGTACTTC
many	TRBJ2-5	.	TRBV3-1	CASSQENSQETQYF	TGTGCCAGCAGCCAAGAGAACAGCCAAGAGACCCAGTACTTC
many	TRBJ1-1	.	TRBV29-1	CSVGGGGAQNTEAFF	TGCAGCGTTGGGGGAGGGGGGGCTCAGAACACTGAAGCTTTCTTT
many	TRBJ1-2	.	TRBV9	CASTPALVRNYGYTF	TGTGCCAGCACCCCGGCTCTGGTGCGTAACTATGGCTACACCTTC
many	TRBJ2-5	TRBD2	TRBV29-1	CSVGGTSGRKIQETQYF	TGCAGCGTTGGTGGGACTAGCGGGAGGAAAATCCAAGAGACCCAGTACTTC
many	TRBJ2-5	TRBD2	TRBV12-3/TRBV12-4	CASSTGAGGGETQYF	TGTGCCAGCAGCACCGGGGCGGGAGGGGGCGAGACCCAGTACTTC
.	TRBJ2-2	TRBD1	TRBV14	CASSVTSGTGEGNGYTGELFF	TGTGCCAGCAGCGTCACCTCCGGGACAGGGGAAGGAAACGGTTACACCGGGGAGCTGTTTTTT
many	TRBJ2-3	.	TRBV7-9	CASMKPGLYTDTQYF	TGTGCCAGCATGAAACCGGGACTTTACACAGATACGCAGTATTTT
.	TRBJ2-7	.	TRBV19	CASSKSSSISYEQYF	TGTGCCAGTAGTAAGTCGAGCTCTATCTCCTACGAGCAGTACTTC
many	TRBJ2-7	.	TRBV6-5	CASSYRGATEQYF	TGTGCCAGCAGTTATCGGGGGGCGACCGAGCAGTACTTC
few	TRBJ2-1	.	TRBV27	CASSLSEEANYNEQFF	TGTGCCAGCAGTTTATCGGAGGAGGCTAACTACAATGAGCAGTTCTTC
few	TRBJ2-2	TRBD2	TRBV7-9	CASSSTKLRGDTGELFF	TGTGCCAGCAGCTCGACAAAGTTGCGGGGGGACACCGGGGAGCTGTTTTTT
many	TRBJ2-5	.	TRBV5-1	CASSPRGAGETQYF	TGCGCCAGCAGCCCCCGGGGGGCGGGAGAGACCCAGTACTTC
many	TRBJ2-1	TRBD2	TRBV7-2	CASSLNWLAGYNEQFF	TGTGCCAGCAGCTTAAATTGGCTAGCGGGGTACAATGAGCAGTTCTTC
few	TRBJ2-7	TRBD2	TRBV7-3	CASSLAGGWAYEQYF	TGTGCCAGCAGCTTAGCGGGGGGATGGGCCTACGAGCAGTACTTC
few	TRBJ2-6	.	TRBV12-3/TRBV12-4	CASRMFLDSGANVLTF	TGTGCCAGCAGGATGTTTCTAGACTCTGGGGCCAACGTCCTGACTTTC
many	TRBJ2-7	.	TRBV5-1	CASSLAMRTYEQYF	TGCGCCAGCAGCTTGGCCATGAGAACCTACGAGCAGTACTTC
many	TRBJ2-3	TRBD1	TRBV5-1	CASSSGETGGSQTGDTQYF	TGCGCCAGCAGCTCGGGCGAGACAGGGGGTTCACAAACGGGAGATACGCAGTATTTT